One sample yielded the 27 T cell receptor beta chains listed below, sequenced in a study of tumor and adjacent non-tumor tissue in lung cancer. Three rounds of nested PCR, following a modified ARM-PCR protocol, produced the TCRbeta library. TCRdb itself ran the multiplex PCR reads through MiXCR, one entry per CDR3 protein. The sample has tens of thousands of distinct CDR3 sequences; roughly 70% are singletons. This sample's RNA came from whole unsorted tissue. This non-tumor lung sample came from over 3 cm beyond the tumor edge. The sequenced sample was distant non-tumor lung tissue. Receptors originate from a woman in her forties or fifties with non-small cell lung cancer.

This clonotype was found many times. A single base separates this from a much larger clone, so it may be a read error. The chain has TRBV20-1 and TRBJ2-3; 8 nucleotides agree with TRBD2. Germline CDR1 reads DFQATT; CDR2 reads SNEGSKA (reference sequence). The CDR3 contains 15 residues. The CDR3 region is CSVRDLSGSTDTQYF. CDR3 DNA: TGCAGTGTTAGAGATCTAAGCGGGAGTACAGATACGCAGTATTTT.

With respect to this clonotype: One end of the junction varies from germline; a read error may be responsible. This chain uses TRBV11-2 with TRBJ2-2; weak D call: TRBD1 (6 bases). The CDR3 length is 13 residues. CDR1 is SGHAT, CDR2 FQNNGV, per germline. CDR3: CPSDQGSTGELFF. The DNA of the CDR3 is TGTCCCAGCGATCAGGGGAGCACCGGGGAGCTGTTTTTT.

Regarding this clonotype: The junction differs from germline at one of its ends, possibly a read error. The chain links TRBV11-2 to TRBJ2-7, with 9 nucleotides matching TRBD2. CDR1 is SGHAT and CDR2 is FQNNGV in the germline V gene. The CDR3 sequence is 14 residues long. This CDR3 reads CASSFSGSEKQQYF. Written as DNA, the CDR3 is TGTGCTAGCAGCTTTAGCGGGAGCGAGAAACAGCAGTACTTC.

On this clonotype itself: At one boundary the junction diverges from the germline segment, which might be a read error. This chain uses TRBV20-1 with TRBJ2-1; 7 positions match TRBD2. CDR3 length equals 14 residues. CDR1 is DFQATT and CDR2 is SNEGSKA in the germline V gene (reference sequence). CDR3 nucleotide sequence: TGCAGTGTTAGAGGGTCAGGGAGGGACAATGAGCAGTTCTTC. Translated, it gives CSVRGSGRDNEQFF.

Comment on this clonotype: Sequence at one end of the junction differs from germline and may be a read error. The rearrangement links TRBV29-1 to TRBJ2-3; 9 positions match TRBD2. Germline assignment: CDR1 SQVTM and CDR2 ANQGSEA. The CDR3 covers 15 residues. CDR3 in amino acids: CSVAISGSFMYTQYF. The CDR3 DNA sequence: TGTAGCGTTGCGATTAGCGGGAGCTTCATGTATACGCAGTATTTT.

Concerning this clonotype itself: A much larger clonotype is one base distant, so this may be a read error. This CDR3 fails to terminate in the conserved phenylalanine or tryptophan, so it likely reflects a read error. The CDR3 DNA follows: TGCAGTGCATCAGGAGGGGAAACCGGGACCCAGTACTCC. It codes for CSASGGETGTQYS. The chain couples TRBV20-1 to TRBJ2-5, with D perhaps TRBD2 (6 bases). V was shortened by 6 bases and J by 7 bases, with 18 bases between the two germline ends. Germline assignment: CDR1 DFQATT and CDR2 SNEGSKA (reference sequence). The CDR3 is 13 amino acids.

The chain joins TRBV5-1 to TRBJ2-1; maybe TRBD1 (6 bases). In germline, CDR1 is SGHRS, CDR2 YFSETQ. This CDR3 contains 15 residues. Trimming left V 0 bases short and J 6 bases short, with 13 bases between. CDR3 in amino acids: CASSLATGLSNEQFF. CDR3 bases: TGCGCCAGCAGCTTGGCCACAGGGCTCTCCAATGAGCAGTTCTTC.

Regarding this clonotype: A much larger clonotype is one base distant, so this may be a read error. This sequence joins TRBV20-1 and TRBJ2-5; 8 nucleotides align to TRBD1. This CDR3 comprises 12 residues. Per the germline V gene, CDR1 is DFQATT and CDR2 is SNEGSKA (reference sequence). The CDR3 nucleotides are TGCTGTGCCCAAGACAGGGGTGAGACCCAGTACTTC. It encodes CCAQDRGETQYF.

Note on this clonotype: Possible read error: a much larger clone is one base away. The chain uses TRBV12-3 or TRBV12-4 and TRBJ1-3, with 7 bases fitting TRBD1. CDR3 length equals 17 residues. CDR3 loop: CASSLSTGDNSGSTIYF. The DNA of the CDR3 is TGTGCCAGCAGTTTATCCACAGGGGACAACTCTGGAAGCACCATATATTTT.

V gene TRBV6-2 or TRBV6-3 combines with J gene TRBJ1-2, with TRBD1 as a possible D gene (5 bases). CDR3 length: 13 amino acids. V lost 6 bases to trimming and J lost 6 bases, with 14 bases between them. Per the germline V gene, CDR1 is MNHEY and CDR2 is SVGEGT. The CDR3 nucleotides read TGTGCCAGCAGCTCCCAGGGTACGGATGGCTACACCTTC. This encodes CASSSQGTDGYTF.

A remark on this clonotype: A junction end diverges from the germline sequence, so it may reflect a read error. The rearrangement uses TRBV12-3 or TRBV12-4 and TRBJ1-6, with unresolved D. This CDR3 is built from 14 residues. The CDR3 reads CASSTTEANSPLNF. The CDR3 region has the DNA TGTGCCAGCAGTACAACCGAGGCAAATTCACCACTCAACTTT.

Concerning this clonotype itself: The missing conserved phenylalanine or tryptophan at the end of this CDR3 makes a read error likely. CDR3 sequence: CASSYPDREQETQYL. In nucleotides, the CDR3 is TGTGCCAGCAGTTATCCGGACAGAGAGCAAGAGACCCAGTACCTC. V gene TRBV6-5 combines with J gene TRBJ2-5, with D maybe TRBD1 (6 bases). V dropped 3 bases and J dropped 2 bases, with 13 bases sitting between them. This CDR3 spans 15 amino acids. In germline, CDR1 is MNHEY, CDR2 SVGAGI.

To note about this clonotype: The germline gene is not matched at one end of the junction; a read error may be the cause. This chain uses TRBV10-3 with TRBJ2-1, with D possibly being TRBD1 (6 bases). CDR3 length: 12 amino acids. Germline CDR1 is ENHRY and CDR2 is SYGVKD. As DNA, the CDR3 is TGTGCCATCAGGGGGACAAGTGATGAGCAGTCATTC. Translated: CAIRGTSDEQSF.

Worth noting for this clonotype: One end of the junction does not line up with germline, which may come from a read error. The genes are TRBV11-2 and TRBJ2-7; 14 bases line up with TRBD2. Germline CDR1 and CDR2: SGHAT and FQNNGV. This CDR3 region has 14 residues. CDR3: CVSRGLAGVYEQYF. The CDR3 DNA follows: TGTGTCAGCAGGGGACTAGCGGGAGTCTACGAGCAGTACTTC.

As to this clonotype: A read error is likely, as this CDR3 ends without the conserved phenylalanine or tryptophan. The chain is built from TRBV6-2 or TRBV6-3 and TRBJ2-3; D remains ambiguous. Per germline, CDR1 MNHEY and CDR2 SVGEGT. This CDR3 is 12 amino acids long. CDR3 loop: CASSYSKDTQYY. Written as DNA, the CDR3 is TGTGCTAGCAGTTACTCCAAAGATACGCAGTATTAT.

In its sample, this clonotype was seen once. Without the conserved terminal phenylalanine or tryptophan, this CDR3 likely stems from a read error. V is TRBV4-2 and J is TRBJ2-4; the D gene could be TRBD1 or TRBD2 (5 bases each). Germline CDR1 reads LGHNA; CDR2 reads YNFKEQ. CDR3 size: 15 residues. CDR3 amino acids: CASSQEGTAKNIQYL. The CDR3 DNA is TGTGCCAGCAGTCAAGAAGGGACGGCCAAAAACATTCAGTACCTC.

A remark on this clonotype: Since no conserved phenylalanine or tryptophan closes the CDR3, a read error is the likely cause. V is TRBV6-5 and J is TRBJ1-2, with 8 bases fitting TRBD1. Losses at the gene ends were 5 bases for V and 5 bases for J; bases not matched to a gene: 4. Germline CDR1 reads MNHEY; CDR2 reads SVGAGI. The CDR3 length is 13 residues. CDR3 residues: CASSPGGTYGYTS. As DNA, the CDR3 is TGTGCCAGCAGTCCAGGGGGCACTTATGGCTACACCTCC.

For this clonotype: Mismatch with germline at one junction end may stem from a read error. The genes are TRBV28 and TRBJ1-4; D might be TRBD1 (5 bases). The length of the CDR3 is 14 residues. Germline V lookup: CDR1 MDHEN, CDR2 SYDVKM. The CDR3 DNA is TGTGCCAGCAGTCTGCGGACAAAAAATGAAGAACTGTTTTTT. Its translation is CASSLRTKNEELFF.

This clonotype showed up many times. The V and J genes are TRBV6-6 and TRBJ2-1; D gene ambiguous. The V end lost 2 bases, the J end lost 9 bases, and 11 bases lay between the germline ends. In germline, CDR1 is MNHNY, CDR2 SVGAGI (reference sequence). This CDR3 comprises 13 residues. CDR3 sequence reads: CASSYQQNPEQFF. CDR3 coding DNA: TGTGCCAGCAGTTACCAACAAAACCCTGAGCAGTTCTTC.

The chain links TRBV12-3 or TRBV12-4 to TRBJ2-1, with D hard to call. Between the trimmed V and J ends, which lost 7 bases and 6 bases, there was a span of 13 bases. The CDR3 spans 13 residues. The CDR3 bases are TGTGCCAGCATGGCTGGCGCCTTCAATGAGCAGTTCTTC. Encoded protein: CASMAGAFNEQFF.

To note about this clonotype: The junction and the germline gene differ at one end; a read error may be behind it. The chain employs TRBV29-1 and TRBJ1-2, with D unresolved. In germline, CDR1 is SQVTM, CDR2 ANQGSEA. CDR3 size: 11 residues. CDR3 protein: CSVEEIGTVYF. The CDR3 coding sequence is TGCAGCGTTGAAGAGATCGGCACAGTCTACTTC.

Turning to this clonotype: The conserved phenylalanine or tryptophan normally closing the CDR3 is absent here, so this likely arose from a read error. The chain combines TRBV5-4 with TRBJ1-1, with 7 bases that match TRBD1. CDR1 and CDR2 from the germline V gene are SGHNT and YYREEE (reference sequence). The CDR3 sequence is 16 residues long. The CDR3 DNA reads TGTGCCAGCAGCAAATCAACACAGGGGAGGAGAGCTGACGCTTTCTTA. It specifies CASSKSTQGRRADAFL.

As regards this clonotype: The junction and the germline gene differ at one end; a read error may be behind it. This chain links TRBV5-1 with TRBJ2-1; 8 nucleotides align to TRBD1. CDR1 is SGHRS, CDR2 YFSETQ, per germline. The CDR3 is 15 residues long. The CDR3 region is CANSAGQGSYNEQFF. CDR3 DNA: TGCGCCAACAGCGCCGGACAGGGTTCCTATAATGAGCAGTTCTTC.

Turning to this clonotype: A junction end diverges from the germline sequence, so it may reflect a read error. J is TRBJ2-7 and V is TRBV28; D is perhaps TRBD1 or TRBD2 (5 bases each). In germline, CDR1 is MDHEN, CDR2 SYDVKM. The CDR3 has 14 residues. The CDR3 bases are TGTGCCAGCAGTTCCCGGACACGGGCTTGGGAGCAAAACTTC. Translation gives CASSSRTRAWEQNF.

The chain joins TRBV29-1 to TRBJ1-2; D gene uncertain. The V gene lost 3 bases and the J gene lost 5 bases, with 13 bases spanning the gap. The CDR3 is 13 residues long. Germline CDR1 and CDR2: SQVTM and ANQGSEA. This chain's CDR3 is CSVEDKVRYGYTF. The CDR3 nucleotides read TGCAGCGTTGAGGATAAGGTCCGATATGGCTACACCTTC.

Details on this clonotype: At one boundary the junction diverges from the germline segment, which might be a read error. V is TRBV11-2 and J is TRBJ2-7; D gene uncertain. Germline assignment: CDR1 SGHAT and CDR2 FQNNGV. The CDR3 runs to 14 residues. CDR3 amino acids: CAGSLTLWNDEWYF. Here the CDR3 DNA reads TGTGCCGGCAGCTTAACCCTTTGGAACGACGAGTGGTACTTC.

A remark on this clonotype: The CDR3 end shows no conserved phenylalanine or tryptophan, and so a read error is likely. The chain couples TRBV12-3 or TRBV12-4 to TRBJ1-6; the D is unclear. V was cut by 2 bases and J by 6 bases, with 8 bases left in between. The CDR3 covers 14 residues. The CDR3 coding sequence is TGTGCCAGCAGTTTATCGGTGGCTAATTCACCCCTCCACCTT. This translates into CASSLSVANSPLHL.